Listed below are T cell receptor beta chains from one sample, sequenced in a study of vaccination and CD4 T cells after COVID-19. A single record per CDR3 protein comes from TCRdb applying MiXCR to the PCR reads. The sample records about 18,000 distinct CDR3 sequences, roughly 62% being singletons. The antigens for these receptors are not known. The material was CD4+ T cells from blood, cultured in vitro, obtained after SARS-CoV-2 vaccination. Source of these receptors: a human donor who had recovered from COVID-19. Each CDR3 is given with its conserved first and last residue.

len	v_gene	j_gene	CDR3aa
14	TRBV19	TRBJ1-6	CASSHDRGTGPLHF
13	TRBV6-1	TRBJ2-7	CASSMDRSYEQYF
14	TRBV25-1	TRBJ1-2	CASSDYRGMSGYTF
12	TRBV20-1	TRBJ2-3	CSVRVSTDTQYF
14	TRBV6-1	TRBJ1-2	CASSEAPRFYGYTF
17	TRBV27	TRBJ2-1	CASTRHGSGSSYNEQFF
15	TRBV24-1	TRBJ1-1	CATRGTDDLLSEAFF
17	TRBV24-1	TRBJ2-3	CATSDPGTSGGPDTQYF
14	TRBV4-1	TRBJ1-3	CASSQEQGAHTIYF
19	TRBV7-9	TRBJ2-6	CASSPQPRTGRSGANVLTF
15	TRBV11-3	TRBJ2-7	CASSLASMRTYEQYF
15	TRBV25-1	TRBJ2-3	CASSAQGASTDTQYF
18	TRBV21-1	TRBJ1-5	CASSSPPGGDSPDQPQHF
13	TRBV6-1	TRBJ2-1	CASSLRGYQEQFF
13	TRBV11-2	TRBJ1-3	CASRALAGNTIYF
15	TRBV6-1	TRBJ1-2	CASSRGQGANYGYTF
12	TRBV20-1	TRBJ1-1	CSASVGGGEAFF
14	TRBV29-1	TRBJ1-1	CSANRGGRGTEAFF
15	TRBV6-2/TRBV6-3	TRBJ1-1	CASSYLGVDRSEAFF
15	TRBV20-1	TRBJ1-6	CSARAGEDYNSPLHF
19	TRBV6-2/TRBV6-3	TRBJ2-3	CASSANRGLAGSSTDTQYF
14	TRBV7-7	TRBJ2-7	CASSPRTGRHEQYF
16	TRBV28	TRBJ1-3	CASSLGGQLSGNTIYF
16	TRBV28	TRBJ2-7	CASRGMRADSFYEQYF
12	TRBV18	TRBJ1-3	CASSRTGNTIYF
15	TRBV27	TRBJ2-2	CASALKPAGTGELFF
14	TRBV28	TRBJ1-2	CASSLRDRVGGYTF
14	TRBV28	TRBJ2-2	CASSLLLGSGELFF
15	TRBV20-1	TRBJ1-2	CSARGWDSPNHGYTF
16	TRBV6-2/TRBV6-3	TRBJ1-5	CASSYRASYSNQPQHF
14	TRBV5-1	TRBJ2-5	CASSLGRKGETQYF
15	TRBV20-1	TRBJ1-3	CSARGSATYGNTIYF
17	TRBV20-1	TRBJ1-2	CSARSRAIFGSIDGYTF
14	TRBV7-2	TRBJ2-1	CASSPPGGYAEQFF
14	TRBV20-1	TRBJ2-2	CSAGGGISTGELFF
16	TRBV7-8	TRBJ1-2	CASSLPLGGSNYGYTF
13	TRBV29-1	TRBJ2-6	CSVGGAGANVLTF
13	TRBV27	TRBJ1-2	CASSQTGLKGYTF
12	TRBV7-9	TRBJ2-1	CASSFSSDEQFF
11	TRBV20-1	TRBJ1-1	CSASRTQGAFF
16	TRBV12-3/TRBV12-4	TRBJ2-7	CASSSWTSGGSYEQYF
12	TRBV6-1	TRBJ1-5	CASRTGGQPQHF
14	TRBV6-2/TRBV6-3	TRBJ1-6	CASRPALGGSPLHF
16	TRBV6-1	TRBJ1-5	CASKGATGWGDQPQHF
11	TRBV6-1	TRBJ1-5	CASSDLRPQHF
14	TRBV6-2/TRBV6-3	TRBJ2-1	CASSYGTAYNEQFF
15	TRBV7-8	TRBJ1-2	CASSLAGQLNYGYTF
17	TRBV6-5	TRBJ1-1	CASSYHDRGQADTEAFF
16	TRBV28	TRBJ1-6	CASGLGSGQYNSPLHF
13	TRBV19	TRBJ1-1	CASSSRGHTEAFF
14	TRBV10-3	TRBJ1-1	CAIRSADRATEAFF
14	TRBV11-3	TRBJ2-5	CASSPPTGVETQYF
13	TRBV19	TRBJ1-2	CASRTGESYGYTF
12	TRBV7-8	TRBJ2-5	CASSLAAETQYF
12	TRBV20-1	TRBJ2-3	CSARVSTDTQYF
13	TRBV7-3	TRBJ1-1	CASSMGENTEAFF
13	TRBV20-1	TRBJ2-7	CSASLDGSYEQYF
15	TRBV6-4	TRBJ1-6	CASSASGQSDSPLHF
13	TRBV20-1	TRBJ1-3	CSAGDRGSNTIYF
17	TRBV5-1	TRBJ2-6	CASSLEEGASGANVLTF